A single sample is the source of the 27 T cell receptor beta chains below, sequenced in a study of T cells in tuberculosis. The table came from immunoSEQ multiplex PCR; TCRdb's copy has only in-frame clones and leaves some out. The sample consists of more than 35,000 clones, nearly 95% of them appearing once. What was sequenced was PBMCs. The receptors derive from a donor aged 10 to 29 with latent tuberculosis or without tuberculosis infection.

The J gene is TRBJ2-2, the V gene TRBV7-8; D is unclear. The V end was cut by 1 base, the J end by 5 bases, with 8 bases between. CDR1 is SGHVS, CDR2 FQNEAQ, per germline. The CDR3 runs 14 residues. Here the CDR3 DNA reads TGTGCCAGCAGCTTAGTTAGAGCAACCGGGGAGCTGTTTTTT. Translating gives CASSLVRATGELFF.

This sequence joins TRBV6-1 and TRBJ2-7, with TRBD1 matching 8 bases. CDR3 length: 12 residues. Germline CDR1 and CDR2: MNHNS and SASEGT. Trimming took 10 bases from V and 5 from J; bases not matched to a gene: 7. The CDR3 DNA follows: TGTGCCACCCGACAGGGGAGTAACGAGCAGTACTTC. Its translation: CATRQGSNEQYF.

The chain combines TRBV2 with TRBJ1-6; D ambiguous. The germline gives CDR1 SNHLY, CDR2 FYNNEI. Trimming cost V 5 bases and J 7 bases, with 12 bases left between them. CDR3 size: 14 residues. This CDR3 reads CASSKEEQNSPLHF. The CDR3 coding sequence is TGTGCCAGCAGTAAGGAGGAGCAGAATTCACCCCTCCACTTT.

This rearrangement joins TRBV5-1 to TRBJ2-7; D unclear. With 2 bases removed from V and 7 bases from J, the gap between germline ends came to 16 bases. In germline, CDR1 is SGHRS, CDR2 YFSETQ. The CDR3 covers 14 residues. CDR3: CASSLGSNSWEQYF. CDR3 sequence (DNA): TGCGCCAGCAGCTTAGGATCGAACAGCTGGGAGCAGTACTTC.

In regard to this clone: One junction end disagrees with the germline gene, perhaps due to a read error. CDR3 coding DNA: TGTGCCTGGGCTACCACCGGACAGCGATACGCCTTC. It yields the protein CAWATTGQRYAF. The V call is TRBV30, the J call TRBJ1-2, with D perhaps TRBD1 (6 bases). This CDR3 contains 12 residues. The germline V gene encodes CDR1 GTSNPN and CDR2 SVGIG (reference sequence).

The CDR3 region is CASSPRQYNEQFF. The CDR3 DNA reads as TGTGCCAGCAGTCCCAGACAGTACAATGAGCAGTTCTTC. This chain links TRBV27 with TRBJ2-1; a weak D match, TRBD1 (5 bases). The CDR3 length is 13 residues. Trimming took 5 bases from V and 4 from J, leaving 9 bases between them. Germline CDR1 and CDR2: MNHEY and SMNVEV (reference sequence).

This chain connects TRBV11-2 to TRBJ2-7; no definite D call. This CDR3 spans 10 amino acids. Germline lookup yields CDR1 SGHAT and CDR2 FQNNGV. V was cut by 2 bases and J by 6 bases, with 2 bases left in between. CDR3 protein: CASSLREQYF. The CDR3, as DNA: TGTGCCAGCAGCTTACGCGAGCAGTACTTC.

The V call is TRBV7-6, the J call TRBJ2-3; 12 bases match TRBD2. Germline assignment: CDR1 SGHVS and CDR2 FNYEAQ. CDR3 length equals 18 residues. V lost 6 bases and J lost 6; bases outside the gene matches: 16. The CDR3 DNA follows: TGTGCCAGCAGGTCCTCCGGGACTAGCGGGTCAATCAGTGATACGCAGTATTTT. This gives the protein CASRSSGTSGSISDTQYF.

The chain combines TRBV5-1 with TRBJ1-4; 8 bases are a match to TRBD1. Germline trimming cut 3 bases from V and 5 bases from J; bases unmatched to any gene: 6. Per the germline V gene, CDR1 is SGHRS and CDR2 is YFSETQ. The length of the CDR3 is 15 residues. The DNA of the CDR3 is TGCGCCAGCAGCTGGGGGGACAGGAACAATGAAAAACTGTTTTTT. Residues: CASSWGDRNNEKLFF.

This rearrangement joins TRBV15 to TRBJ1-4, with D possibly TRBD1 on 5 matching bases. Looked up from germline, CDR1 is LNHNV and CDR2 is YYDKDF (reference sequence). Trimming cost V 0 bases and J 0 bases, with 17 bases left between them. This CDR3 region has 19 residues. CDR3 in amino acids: CATSRDRWGPVATNEKLFF. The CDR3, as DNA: TGTGCCACCAGCAGAGATCGATGGGGCCCCGTTGCAACTAATGAAAAACTGTTTTTT.

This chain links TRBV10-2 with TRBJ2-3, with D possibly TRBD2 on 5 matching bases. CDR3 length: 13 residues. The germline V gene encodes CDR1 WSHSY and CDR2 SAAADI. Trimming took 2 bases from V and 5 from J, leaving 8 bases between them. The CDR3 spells CASSEEGRDTQYF. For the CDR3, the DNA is TGCGCCAGCAGTGAGGAGGGTCGAGATACGCAGTATTTT.

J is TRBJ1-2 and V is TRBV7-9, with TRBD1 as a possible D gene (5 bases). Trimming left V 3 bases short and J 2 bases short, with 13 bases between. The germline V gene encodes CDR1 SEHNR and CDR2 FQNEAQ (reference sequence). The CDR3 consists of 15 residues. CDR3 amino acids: CASSFETGTNYGYTF. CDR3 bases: TGTGCCAGCAGCTTTGAAACAGGTACCAACTATGGCTACACCTTC.

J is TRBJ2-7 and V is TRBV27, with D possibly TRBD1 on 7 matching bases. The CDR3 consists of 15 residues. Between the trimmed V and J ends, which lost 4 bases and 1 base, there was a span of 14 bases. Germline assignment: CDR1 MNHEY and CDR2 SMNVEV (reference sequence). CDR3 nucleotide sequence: TGTGCCAGCAGTTCACAACAGGGGAGGTCCTACGAGCAGTACTTC. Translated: CASSSQQGRSYEQYF.

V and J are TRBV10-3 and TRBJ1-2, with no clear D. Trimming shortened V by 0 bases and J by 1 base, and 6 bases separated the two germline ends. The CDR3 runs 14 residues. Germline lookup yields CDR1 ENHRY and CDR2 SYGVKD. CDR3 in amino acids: CAISESQLNYGYTF. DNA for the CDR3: TGTGCCATCAGTGAGTCACAGCTTAACTATGGCTACACCTTC.

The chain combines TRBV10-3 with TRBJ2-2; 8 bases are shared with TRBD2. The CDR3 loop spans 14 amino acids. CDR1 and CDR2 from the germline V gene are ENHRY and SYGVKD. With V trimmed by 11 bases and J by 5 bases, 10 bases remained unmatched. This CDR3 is CASWTERGTGELFF. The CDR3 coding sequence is TGTGCCTCTTGGACCGAGCGGGGGACCGGGGAGCTGTTTTTT.

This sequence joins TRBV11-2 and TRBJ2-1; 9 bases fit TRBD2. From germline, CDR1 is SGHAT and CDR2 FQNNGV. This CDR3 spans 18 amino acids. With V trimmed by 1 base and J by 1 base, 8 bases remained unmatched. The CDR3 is CASSLGKGGGASYNEQFF. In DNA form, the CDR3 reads TGTGCCAGCAGCTTAGGGAAAGGCGGGGGGGCTTCCTACAATGAGCAGTTCTTC.

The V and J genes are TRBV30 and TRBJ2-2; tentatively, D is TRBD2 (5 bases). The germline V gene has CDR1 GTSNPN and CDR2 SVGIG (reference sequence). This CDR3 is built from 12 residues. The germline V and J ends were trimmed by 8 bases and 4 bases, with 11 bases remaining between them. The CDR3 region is CAARAGTGELFF. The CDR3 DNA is TGTGCCGCTCGTGCGGGCACCGGGGAGCTGTTTTTT.

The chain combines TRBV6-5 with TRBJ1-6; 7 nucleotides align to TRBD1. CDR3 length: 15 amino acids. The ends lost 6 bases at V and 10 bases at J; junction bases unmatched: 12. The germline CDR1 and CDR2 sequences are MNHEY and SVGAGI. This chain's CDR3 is CASSPEGAFGSPLHF. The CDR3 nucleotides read TGTGCCAGCAGCCCAGAGGGGGCCTTTGGCTCACCCCTCCACTTT.

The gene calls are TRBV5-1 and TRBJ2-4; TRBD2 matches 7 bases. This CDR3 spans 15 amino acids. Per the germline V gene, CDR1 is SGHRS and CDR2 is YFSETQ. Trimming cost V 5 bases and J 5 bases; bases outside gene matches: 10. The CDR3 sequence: CASSRGDLNQNIQYF. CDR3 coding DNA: TGCGCCAGCAGTCGGGGGGACCTAAACCAAAACATTCAGTACTTC.

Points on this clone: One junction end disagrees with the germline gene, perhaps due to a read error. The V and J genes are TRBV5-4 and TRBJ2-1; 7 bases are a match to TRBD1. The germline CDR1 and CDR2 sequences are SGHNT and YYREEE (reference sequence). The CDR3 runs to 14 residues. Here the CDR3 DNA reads TGTGCCAGCAGCTTGGAAACAGGGGTATCTCCTAGTCTCTTC. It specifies CASSLETGVSPSLF.

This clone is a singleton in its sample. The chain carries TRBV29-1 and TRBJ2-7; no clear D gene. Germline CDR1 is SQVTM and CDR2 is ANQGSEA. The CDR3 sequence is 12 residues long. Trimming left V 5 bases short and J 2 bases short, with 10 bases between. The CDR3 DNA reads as TGCAGCGTTAGCGACGGTACCTACGAGCAGTACTTC. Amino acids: CSVSDGTYEQYF.

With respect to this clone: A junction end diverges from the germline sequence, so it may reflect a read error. The CDR3 DNA reads as TGTGCCAGCAGCGTCACTCTAGGGGGCTCAACTGCTTTCGCCTTC. This codes for CASSVTLGGSTAFAF. The chain combines TRBV9 with TRBJ1-2; 7 nucleotides line up with TRBD1. There are 15 residues in the CDR3. CDR1 SGDLS and CDR2 YYNGEE come from the germline V gene.

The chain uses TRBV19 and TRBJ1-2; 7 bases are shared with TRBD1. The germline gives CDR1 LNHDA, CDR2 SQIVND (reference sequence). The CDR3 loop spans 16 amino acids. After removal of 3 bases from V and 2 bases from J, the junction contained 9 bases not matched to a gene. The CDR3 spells CASSILPTGWNYGYTF. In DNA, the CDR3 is TGTGCCAGTAGTATCCTACCGACAGGGTGGAACTATGGCTACACCTTC.

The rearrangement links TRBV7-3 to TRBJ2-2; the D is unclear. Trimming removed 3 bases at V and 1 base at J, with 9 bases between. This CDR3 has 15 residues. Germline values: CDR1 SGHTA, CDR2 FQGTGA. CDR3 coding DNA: TGTGCCAGCAGCTTGCTAGGCGGGAACACCGGGGAGCTGTTTTTT. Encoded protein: CASSLLGGNTGELFF.

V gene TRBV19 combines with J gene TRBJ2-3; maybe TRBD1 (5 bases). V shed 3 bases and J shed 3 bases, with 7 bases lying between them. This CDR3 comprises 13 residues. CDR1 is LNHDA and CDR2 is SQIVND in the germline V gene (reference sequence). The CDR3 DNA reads TGTGCCAGTAGTATTCAGGGTACAGATACGCAGTATTTT. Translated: CASSIQGTDTQYF.

CDR3 DNA sequence: TGTGCCTGGAGTGTAGGGACAAACTACAATCAGCCCCAGCATTTT. This sequence encodes CAWSVGTNYNQPQHF. The V and J genes are TRBV30 and TRBJ1-5; TRBD1 might be the D (6 bases). The CDR3 loop spans 15 amino acids. The germline gives CDR1 GTSNPN, CDR2 SVGIG (reference sequence). V lost 0 bases to trimming and J lost 3 bases, with 12 bases between them.

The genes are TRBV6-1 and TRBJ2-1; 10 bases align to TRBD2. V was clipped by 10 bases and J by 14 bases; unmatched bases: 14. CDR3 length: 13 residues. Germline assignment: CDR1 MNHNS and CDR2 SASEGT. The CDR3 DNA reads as TGTGCCACCGAGGCTCTCCTAGCGGGAGTTAAGTTCTTC. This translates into CATEALLAGVKFF.